This is a list of T cell receptor beta chains from one sample in a study of blood T cells in healthy people across ages. One entry per CDR3 protein results from TCRdb running MiXCR on the 5' RACE reads. This table holds over a million distinct CDR3 sequences, almost 60% found once. The sequenced material came from blood. The receptors here all came from a man younger than 35 in good health. Each CDR3 is given with its conserved first and last residue. A D gene is named only where the DNA matches it firmly. The size field is filled for only some rows; it gives once, few, many or a size class.

j_call v_call d_call clone_size cdr3_aa cdr3_nt
TRBJ2-1 TRBV5-1 TRBD2 . CASSLRGASGTDEQFF TGCGCCAGCAGCTTAAGGGGGGCTAGCGGGACGGATGAGCAGTTCTTC
TRBJ1-2 TRBV4-1 . . CASSTGRGVGYGYTF TGCGCCAGCAGCACGGGACGGGGGGTTGGCTATGGCTACACCTTC
TRBJ2-5 TRBV6-2/TRBV6-3 . . CASSSRGNQETQYF TGTGCCAGCAGTTCCAGGGGTAATCAAGAGACCCAGTACTTC
TRBJ2-5 TRBV15 . few CATSRVGVKTQYF TGTGCCACCAGCAGAGTAGGGGTAAAGACCCAGTACTTC
TRBJ2-3 TRBV20-1 . . CSAPQVTDTQYF TGCAGTGCTCCACAGGTTACAGATACGCAGTATTTT
TRBJ2-1 TRBV27 . . CASSLSYSGAHEQFF TGTGCCAGCAGTTTATCCTATTCGGGGGCACATGAGCAGTTCTTC
TRBJ1-4 TRBV2 TRBD1 . CASRGQYNNEKLFF TGTGCCAGCAGGGGACAGTACAATAATGAAAAACTGTTTTTT
TRBJ1-6 TRBV9 . . CASSVNQEDSPLHF TGTGCCAGCAGCGTAAACCAGGAGGATTCACCCCTCCACTTT
TRBJ2-5 TRBV6-2/TRBV6-3 . . CASSYRRMSETQYF TGTGCCAGCAGTTACCGGCGGATGTCGGAGACCCAGTACTTC
TRBJ1-2 TRBV28 . once CASSPVVRTYGYTF TGTGCCAGCAGTCCTGTAGTCAGAACATATGGCTACACCTTC
TRBJ2-3 TRBV6-5 . . CASRRDKGDTQYF TGTGCCAGCAGAAGGGACAAGGGAGATACGCAGTATTTT
TRBJ2-5 TRBV6-2/TRBV6-3 TRBD1 . CASTRPGQGKETQYF TGTGCCAGCACCAGACCGGGACAGGGAAAAGAGACCCAGTACTTC
TRBJ1-5 TRBV6-1 . . CASSEWGMAQHF TGTGCCAGCAGTGAGTGGGGGATGGCCCAGCATTTT
TRBJ2-1 TRBV10-3 . few CAISRDHGRYNEQFF TGTGCCATCAGCCGGGATCACGGCCGATACAATGAGCAGTTCTTC
TRBJ2-3 TRBV2 . few CASEGGRSTDTQYF TGTGCCAGCGAAGGGGGAAGGTCCACAGATACGCAGTATTTT
TRBJ2-1 TRBV3-1 TRBD2 . CASSPWREGIREQFF TGTGCCAGCAGCCCCTGGAGGGAGGGTATTCGCGAGCAGTTCTTC
TRBJ2-7 TRBV27 . few CASSSGLAPLSYEQYF TGTGCCAGCAGTTCAGGGCTAGCGCCTCTCTCCTACGAGCAGTACTTC
TRBJ2-1 TRBV15 TRBD1 . CATQYGDRGWNEQFF TGTGCCACCCAGTATGGTGACAGGGGTTGGAATGAGCAGTTCTTC
TRBJ2-5 TRBV4-2 . . CASNPTSTGEEQYF TGTGCCAGCAACCCTACGTCCACGGGGGAAGAGCAGTACTTC
TRBJ2-3 TRBV12-5 . . CASGLDPGTKWGTDTQYF TGTGCTAGTGGTTTGGATCCCGGCACCAAGTGGGGCACAGATACGCAGTATTTT
TRBJ2-1 TRBV6-5 . once CASTSNRLPYNEQFF TGTGCCAGCACCTCGAATCGTCTACCCTACAATGAGCAGTTCTTC
TRBJ2-7 TRBV12-3/TRBV12-4 TRBD2 few CASTVAGETYEQYF TGTGCCAGCACCGTAGCGGGAGAAACCTACGAGCAGTACTTC
TRBJ1-1 TRBV6-5 . . CASSYSLNFQGTETFF TGTGCCAGCAGTTACTCTTTAAATTTCCAGGGCACTGAAACTTTCTTT
TRBJ2-1 TRBV12-3/TRBV12-4 . . CASSLEGEIDNEQFF TGTGCCAGCAGTTTGGAGGGAGAGATAGATAATGAGCAGTTCTTC
TRBJ1-5 TRBV2 . . CASTIMVNQPQHF TGTGCCAGCACTATCATGGTTAATCAGCCCCAGCATTTT
TRBJ2-7 TRBV29-1 TRBD2 few CSVSGTRDYEQYF TGCAGCGTTTCCGGGACTAGGGACTACGAGCAGTACTTC
TRBJ2-1 TRBV7-2 . . CASSYIGRFGIYNEQFF TGTGCCAGCAGCTACATAGGTAGATTCGGGATTTACAATGAGCAGTTCTTC
TRBJ2-4 TRBV29-1 . . CSVDKLGGVGGATKNIQYF TGCAGCGTTGACAAACTAGGAGGGGTTGGGGGCGCAACCAAAAACATTCAGTACTTC
TRBJ2-1 TRBV7-6 . . CATVTLPQGRFDNEQFF TGTGCCACCGTTACCCTCCCACAGGGTAGGTTTGACAATGAGCAGTTCTTC
TRBJ2-7 TRBV4-3 . few CASSQARVAPDYEQYF TGCGCCAGCAGCCAAGCAAGGGTGGCCCCCGATTACGAGCAGTACTTC
TRBJ2-2 TRBV15 . . CVTSITLGAGELFF TGTGTCACCAGCATTACCCTTGGGGCCGGGGAGCTGTTTTTT
TRBJ1-2 TRBV4-3 . . CASSPLQGTNGYTF TGCGCCAGCAGCCCGTTACAGGGAACTAATGGCTACACCTTC
TRBJ2-3 TRBV20-1 . . CSARVEGTDTQYF TGCAGTGCTAGAGTGGAGGGCACAGATACGCAGTATTTT
TRBJ1-1 TRBV6-6 TRBD1 . CASPPGDRVNTEAFF TGTGCCAGCCCACCCGGGGACAGGGTGAACACTGAAGCTTTCTTT
TRBJ2-1 TRBV6-1 TRBD2 . CASSLAGGEYRDYTREQFF TGTGCCAGCAGTCTTGCGGGGGGAGAATACCGGGACTATACGCGTGAGCAGTTCTTC
TRBJ2-7 TRBV4-1 . . CASSLNSGAYEQYF TGCGCCAGCAGCCTAAATAGTGGGGCTTACGAGCAGTACTTC
TRBJ2-4 TRBV20-1 TRBD1 few CSAPPGTDKNIQYF TGCAGTGCACCGCCCGGGACAGACAAAAACATTCAGTACTTC
TRBJ2-1 TRBV15 . . CATSDGPGIYNEQFF TGTGCCACCAGTGATGGGCCCGGGATCTACAATGAGCAGTTCTTC
TRBJ2-3 TRBV6-5 . few CASSWPGDTQYF TGTGCCAGCAGTTGGCCGGGGGATACGCAGTATTTT
TRBJ1-1 TRBV11-2 . many CASSSQGNTEAFF TGTGCCAGCAGTTCGCAGGGGAACACTGAAGCTTTCTTT
TRBJ2-3 TRBV5-1 . . CASSLDDSSTDTQYF TGCGCCAGCAGCTTGGACGACAGTAGCACAGATACGCAGTATTTT
TRBJ2-7 TRBV4-2 TRBD1 . CASSQGTGVLSYQYF TGTGCCAGCAGCCAAGGGACAGGGGTGTTATCCTATCAGTACTTC
TRBJ1-2 TRBV12-3/TRBV12-4 . few CASSPREDNYGYTF TGTGCCAGCAGCCCTAGGGAAGATAACTATGGCTACACCTTC
TRBJ2-7 TRBV12-3/TRBV12-4 . . CASRVGTDYTYEQYF TGTGCCAGCAGAGTCGGCACGGATTACACCTACGAGCAGTACTTC
TRBJ2-1 TRBV20-1 TRBD1 . CSASAPGTGLSNEQFF TGCAGTGCTAGTGCACCCGGGACAGGGCTATCCAATGAGCAGTTCTTC
TRBJ1-2 TRBV21-1 . few CASSKMGTGLVGVRYTF TGTGCCAGCAGCAAAATGGGGACAGGCCTTGTCGGTGTGCGCTACACCTTC